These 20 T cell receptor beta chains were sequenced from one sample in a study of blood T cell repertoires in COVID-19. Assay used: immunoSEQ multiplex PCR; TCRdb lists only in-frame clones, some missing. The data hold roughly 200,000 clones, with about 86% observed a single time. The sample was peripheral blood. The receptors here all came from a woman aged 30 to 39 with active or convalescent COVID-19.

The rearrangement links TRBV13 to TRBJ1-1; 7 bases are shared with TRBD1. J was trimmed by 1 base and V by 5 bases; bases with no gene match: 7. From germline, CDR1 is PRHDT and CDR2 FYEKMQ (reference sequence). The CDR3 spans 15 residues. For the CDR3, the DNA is TGTGCCAGCAGCCCCGCAGGGGGAGGGAACACTGAAGCTTTCTTT. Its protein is CASSPAGGGNTEAFF.

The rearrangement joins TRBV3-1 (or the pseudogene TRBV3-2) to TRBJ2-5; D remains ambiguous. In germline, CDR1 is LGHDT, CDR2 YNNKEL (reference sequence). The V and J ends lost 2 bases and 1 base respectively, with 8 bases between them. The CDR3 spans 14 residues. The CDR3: CASSQSQIQETQYF. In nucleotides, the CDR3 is TGTGCCAGCAGCCAATCCCAGATCCAAGAGACCCAGTACTTC.

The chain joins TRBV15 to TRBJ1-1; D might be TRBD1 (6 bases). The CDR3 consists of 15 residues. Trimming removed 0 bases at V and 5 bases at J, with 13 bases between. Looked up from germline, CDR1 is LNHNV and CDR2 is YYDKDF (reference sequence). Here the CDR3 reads CATSRDRGSWTEAFF. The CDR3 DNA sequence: TGTGCCACCAGCAGAGATAGGGGGAGTTGGACTGAAGCTTTCTTT. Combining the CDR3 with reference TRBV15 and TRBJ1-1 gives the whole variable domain DAMVIQNPRYQVTQFGKPVTLSCSQTLNHNVMYWYQQKSSQAPKLLFHYYDKDFNNEADTPDNFQSRRPNTSFCFLDIRSPGLGDTAMYLCATSRDRGSWTEAFFGQGTRLTVV.

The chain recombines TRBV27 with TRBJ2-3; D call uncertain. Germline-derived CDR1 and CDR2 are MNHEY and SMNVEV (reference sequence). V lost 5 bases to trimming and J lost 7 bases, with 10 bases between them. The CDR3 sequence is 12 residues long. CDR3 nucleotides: TGTGCCAGCAGTCCCACTACGAATACGCAGTATTTT. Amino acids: CASSPTTNTQYF.

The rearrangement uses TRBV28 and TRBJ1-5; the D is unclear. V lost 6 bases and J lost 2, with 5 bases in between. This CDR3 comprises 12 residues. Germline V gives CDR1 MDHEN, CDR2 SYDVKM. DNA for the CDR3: TGTGCCAGCAGGGGCGGCAATCAGCCCCAGCATTTT. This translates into CASRGGNQPQHF.

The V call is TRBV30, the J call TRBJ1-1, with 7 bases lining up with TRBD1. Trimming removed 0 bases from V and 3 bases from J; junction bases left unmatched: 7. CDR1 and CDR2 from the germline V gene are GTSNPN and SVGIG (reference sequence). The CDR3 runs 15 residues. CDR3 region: CAWSVGIGQDTEAFF. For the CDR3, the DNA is TGTGCCTGGAGTGTAGGGATAGGACAGGACACTGAAGCTTTCTTT.

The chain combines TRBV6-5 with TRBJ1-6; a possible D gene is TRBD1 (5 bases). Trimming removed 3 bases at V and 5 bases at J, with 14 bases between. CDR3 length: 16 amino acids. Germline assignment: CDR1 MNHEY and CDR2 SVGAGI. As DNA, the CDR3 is TGTGCCAGCAGTTATCGTGGGGGGATGAATAATTCACCCCTCCACTTT. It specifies CASSYRGGMNNSPLHF.

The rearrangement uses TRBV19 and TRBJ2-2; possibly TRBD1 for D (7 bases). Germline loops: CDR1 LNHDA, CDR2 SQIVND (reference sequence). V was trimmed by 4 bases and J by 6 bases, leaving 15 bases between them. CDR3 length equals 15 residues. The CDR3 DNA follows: TGTGCCAGTAGTAGGCGGGACAGTGGTTCCGGGGAGCTGTTTTTT. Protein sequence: CASSRRDSGSGELFF.

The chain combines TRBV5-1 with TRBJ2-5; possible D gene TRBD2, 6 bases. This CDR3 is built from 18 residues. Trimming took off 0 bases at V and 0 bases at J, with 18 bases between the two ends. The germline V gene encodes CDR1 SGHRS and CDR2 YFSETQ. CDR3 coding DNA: TGCGCCAGCAGCTTGGCTCAGAGGGTCCGGGGGTACCAAGAGACCCAGTACTTC. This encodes CASSLAQRVRGYQETQYF.

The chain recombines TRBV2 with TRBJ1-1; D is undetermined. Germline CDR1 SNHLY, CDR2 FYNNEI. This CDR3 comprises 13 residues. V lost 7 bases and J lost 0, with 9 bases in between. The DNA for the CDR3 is TGTGCCAGCATTTGGAGGCTGAACACTGAAGCTTTCTTT. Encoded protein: CASIWRLNTEAFF.

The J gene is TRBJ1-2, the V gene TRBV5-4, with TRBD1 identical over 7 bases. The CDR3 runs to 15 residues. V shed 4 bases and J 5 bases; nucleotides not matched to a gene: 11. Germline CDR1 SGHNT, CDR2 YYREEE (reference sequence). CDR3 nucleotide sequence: TGTGCCAGCAGCGGGGAACCGGGACAGAGTTATGGCTACACCTTC. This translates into CASSGEPGQSYGYTF.

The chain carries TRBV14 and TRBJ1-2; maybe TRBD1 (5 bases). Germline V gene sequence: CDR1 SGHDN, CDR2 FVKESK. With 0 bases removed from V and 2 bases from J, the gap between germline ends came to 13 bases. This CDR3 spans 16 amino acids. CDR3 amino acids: CASSQDFFTGNYGYTF. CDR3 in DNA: TGTGCCAGCAGCCAAGATTTTTTCACAGGCAACTATGGCTACACCTTC.

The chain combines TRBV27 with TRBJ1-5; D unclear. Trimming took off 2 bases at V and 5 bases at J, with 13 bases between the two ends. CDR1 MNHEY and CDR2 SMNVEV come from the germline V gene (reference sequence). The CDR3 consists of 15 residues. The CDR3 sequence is CASSLGGEVDQPQHF. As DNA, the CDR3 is TGTGCCAGCAGTTTAGGAGGTGAGGTGGATCAGCCCCAGCATTTT.

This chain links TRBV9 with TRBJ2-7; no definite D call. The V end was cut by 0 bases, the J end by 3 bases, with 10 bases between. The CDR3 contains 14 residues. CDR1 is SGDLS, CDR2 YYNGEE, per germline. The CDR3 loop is CASSVGAAHYEQYF. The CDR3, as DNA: TGTGCCAGCAGCGTAGGGGCAGCACACTACGAGCAGTACTTC.

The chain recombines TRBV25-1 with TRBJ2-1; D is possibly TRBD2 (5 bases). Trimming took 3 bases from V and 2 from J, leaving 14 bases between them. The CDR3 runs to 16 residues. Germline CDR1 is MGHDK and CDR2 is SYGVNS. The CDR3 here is CASSDRYAGPYNEQFF. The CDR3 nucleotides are TGTGCCAGCAGTGACCGCTATGCGGGCCCCTACAATGAGCAGTTCTTC.

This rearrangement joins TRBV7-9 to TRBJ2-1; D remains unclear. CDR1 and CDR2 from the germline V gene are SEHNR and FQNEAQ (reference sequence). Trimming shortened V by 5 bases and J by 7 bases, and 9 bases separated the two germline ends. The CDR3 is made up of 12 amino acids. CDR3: CASSPTRNEQFF. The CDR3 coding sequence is TGTGCCAGCAGCCCTACCCGTAATGAGCAGTTCTTC.

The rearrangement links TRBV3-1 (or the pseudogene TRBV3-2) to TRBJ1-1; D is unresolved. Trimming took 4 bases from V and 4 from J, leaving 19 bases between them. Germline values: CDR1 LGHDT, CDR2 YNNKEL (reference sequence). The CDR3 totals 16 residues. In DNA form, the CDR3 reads TGTGCCAGCAGCCCAGAAAGAGGCGGGGTGGGCACTGAAGCTTTCTTT. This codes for CASSPERGGVGTEAFF.

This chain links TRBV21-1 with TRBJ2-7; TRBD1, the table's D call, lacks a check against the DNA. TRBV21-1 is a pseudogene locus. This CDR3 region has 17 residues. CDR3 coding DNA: TGTGCCAGCAGCAAAGTCCCTTGGCCTTCCCCAATCTACGAGCAGTACTTC. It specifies CASSKVPWPSPIYEQYF.

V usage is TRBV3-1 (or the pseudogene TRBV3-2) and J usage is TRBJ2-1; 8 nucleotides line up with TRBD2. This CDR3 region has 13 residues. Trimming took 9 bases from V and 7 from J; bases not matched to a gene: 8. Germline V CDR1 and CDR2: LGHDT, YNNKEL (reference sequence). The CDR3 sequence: CASRGGPGNEQFF. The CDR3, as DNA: TGTGCCAGTCGCGGGGGGCCAGGGAATGAGCAGTTCTTC.

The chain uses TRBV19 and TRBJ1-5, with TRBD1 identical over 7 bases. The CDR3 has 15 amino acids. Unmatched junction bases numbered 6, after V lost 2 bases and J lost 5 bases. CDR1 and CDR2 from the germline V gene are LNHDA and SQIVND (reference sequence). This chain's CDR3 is CASSIKQGTYQPQHF. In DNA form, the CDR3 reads TGTGCCAGTAGTATAAAACAGGGGACCTATCAGCCCCAGCATTTT. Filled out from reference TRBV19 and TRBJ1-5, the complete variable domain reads DGGITQSPKYLFRKEGQNVTLSCEQNLNHDAMYWYRQDPGQGLRLIYYSQIVNDFQKGDIAEGYSVSREKKESFPLTVTSAQKNPTAFYLCASSIKQGTYQPQHFGDGTRLSIL.